This TCR beta chain was profiled in a study of cytomegalovirus exposure and HLA in healthy donors. CDR1 and CDR2 (germline): GTSNPN, SVGIG (reference sequence). The CDR3 sequence is 13 residues long. Trimming at V came to 4 bases and at J to 3 bases, leaving 5 bases not matched to a gene. The study ran its PCR with 60 Vbeta and 13 Jbeta primers. TCRdb's copy holds only in-frame clones and misses some; the assay was immunoSEQ multiplex PCR. The sample gives about 210,000 clones, about 85% of which show up once; approximately 1.1% is in the top ten. The chain employs TRBV30 and TRBJ2-7; 8 positions match TRBD2. The sequenced material came from PBMCs. The sequence was obtained from a boy aged 2-9 years in good health and CMV-seronegative. The CDR3 sequence: CAWISGGGYEQYF. For the CDR3, the DNA is TGTGCCTGGATATCGGGAGGGGGCTACGAGCAGTACTTC.